Listed below are T cell receptor beta chains from one sample, sequenced in a study of CD8+CD57+ T cells in acquired aplastic anemia. MiXCR was run by TCRdb on the reads, yielding one entry per CDR3 protein. The sample lists more than 150,000 distinct CDR3 sequences, approximately 45% occurring once. Sample: sorted CD4+, CD8+, or CD8+CD57+ T cells (not recorded which) from PBMCs. Receptors originate from a human donor in good health. The CDR3 runs from the conserved cysteine through the conserved F or W. The order of the fields is J gene, CDR3 length, V gene, D gene, clone size, CDR3 protein, CDR3 DNA. The D gene is left open where the match is weak. Size is stated for part of the rows, as once, few or many counts, or as a class when the clone is expanded.

>TRBJ2-5|17|TRBV7-6|TRBD2|NA
CASSLAPLAGGQETQYF
TGTGCCAGCAGCTTAGCGCCCCTAGCGGGAGGCCAAGAGACCCAGTACTTC
>TRBJ2-3|14|TRBV24-1|TRBD1|NA
CATSDVDRVDTRYF
TGTGCCACCAGTGATGTTGACAGGGTCGATACGCGGTATTTT
>TRBJ2-1|15|TRBV20-1|TRBD2|many
CSARVTSGKQNEQFF
TGCAGTGCTAGAGTAACTAGCGGAAAACAAAATGAGCAGTTCTTC
>TRBJ2-7|15|TRBV19|TRBD2|many
CASSIASGSSYEQYF
TGTGCCAGTAGTATAGCTAGCGGGTCGTCCTACGAGCAGTACTTC
>TRBJ2-1|17|TRBV12-3/TRBV12-4|TRBD2|NA
CASSLAGREGRYNEQFF
TGTGCCAGCAGTTTAGCTGGACGGGAGGGCCGCTACAATGAGCAGTTCTTC
>TRBJ1-2|11|TRBV5-1|NA|many
CASSQNGGYTF
TGCGCCAGCAGCCAAAATGGTGGCTACACCTTC
>TRBJ2-5|16|TRBV5-1|TRBD2|NA
CASSPHGGTRKETQYF
TGCGCCAGCAGTCCCCACGGTGGGACTAGAAAAGAGACCCAGTACTTC
>TRBJ1-1|13|TRBV7-3|NA|NA
CASSQLSNTEAFF
TGTGCCAGCAGTCAACTGTCGAACACTGAAGCTTTCTTT
>TRBJ2-1|12|TRBV29-1|TRBD2|NA
CSVGLAGSEQFF
TGCAGCGTTGGACTAGCGGGAAGTGAGCAGTTCTTC
>TRBJ1-1|14|TRBV3-1|NA|NA
CASSQEHSITEAFF
TGTGCCAGCAGCCAAGAGCACAGCATAACTGAAGCTTTCTTT
>TRBJ2-3|17|TRBV5-6|NA|NA
CASSSRLTAFTTDTQYF
TGTGCCAGCAGCTCACGATTGACAGCTTTCACCACAGATACGCAGTATTTT
>TRBJ2-5|15|TRBV15|NA|once
CATSSWQADAKTQYF
TGTGCCACCAGCAGTTGGCAGGCGGACGCGAAGACCCAGTACTTC
>TRBJ2-3|16|TRBV29-1|TRBD2|many
CSVGEVSGRAKDTQYF
TGCAGCGTGGGGGAGGTGAGCGGGAGGGCCAAAGATACGCAGTATTTT
>TRBJ2-5|16|TRBV29-1|TRBD1|many
CSVARGATGYAETQYF
TGCAGCGTTGCAAGAGGGGCGACAGGGTATGCGGAGACCCAGTACTTC
>TRBJ2-7|16|TRBV3-1|TRBD2|few
CASSQVSSGGYYEQYF
TGTGCCAGCAGCCAAGTAAGTAGCGGGGGCTACTACGAGCAGTACTTC
>TRBJ2-1|16|TRBV4-2|TRBD2|NA
CASSPLRREENNEQFF
TGTGCCAGCAGTCCCCTGAGGCGGGAGGAAAACAATGAGCAGTTCTTC
>TRBJ2-2|14|TRBV2|TRBD1|NA
CASSDRDVSPELFF
TGTGCCAGTTCGGACAGGGATGTTTCCCCGGAGCTGTTTTTT
>TRBJ1-6|16|TRBV12-3/TRBV12-4|TRBD1|many
CASSARTGIVNSPLHF
TGTGCCAGCAGTGCGCGGACAGGGATAGTGAACTCACCCCTCCACTTT
>TRBJ1-2|15|TRBV10-2|TRBD1|NA
CAGSELRGQHYGYTF
TGCGCCGGCAGTGAGCTTCGGGGACAGCACTATGGCTACACCTTC
>TRBJ2-7|15|TRBV28|NA|few
CASSPNPLRSYEQYF
TGTGCCAGCAGCCCCAATCCATTGAGATCCTACGAGCAGTACTTC
>TRBJ2-1|15|TRBV20-1|TRBD2|NA
CSAREAGSSYNEQFF
TGCAGTGCTAGAGAAGCGGGGAGCTCCTACAATGAGCAGTTCTTC
>TRBJ2-2|15|TRBV20-1|TRBD2|NA
CSARNAREDTGELFF
TGCAGTGCTAGAAACGCGCGGGAGGACACCGGGGAGCTGTTTTTT
>TRBJ1-2|14|TRBV24-1|NA|NA
CATSDAGLRGGYTF
TGTGCCACCAGTGATGCAGGCCTCCGGGGAGGCTACACCTTC
>TRBJ2-5|15|TRBV2|TRBD2|many
CASSDSGTRGETQYF
TGTGCCAGCAGTGACTCAGGGACGCGGGGGGAGACCCAGTACTTC
>TRBJ2-7|14|TRBV4-1|NA|many
CASSRQENSYEQYF
TGCGCCAGCAGTCGACAGGAAAACTCCTACGAGCAGTACTTC
>TRBJ1-1|16|TRBV2|NA|NA
CASSSELGRTNTEAFF
TGTGCCAGCAGCTCCGAACTTGGACGGACGAACACTGAAGCCTTCTTT
>TRBJ1-3|11|TRBV20-1|NA|NA
CSAPYGNTIYF
TGCAGTGCTCCGTATGGAAACACCATATATTTT
>TRBJ1-1|14|TRBV7-2|NA|NA
CASRLWGGDTEAFF
TGTGCCAGCAGGTTATGGGGAGGGGACACTGAAGCTTTCTTT